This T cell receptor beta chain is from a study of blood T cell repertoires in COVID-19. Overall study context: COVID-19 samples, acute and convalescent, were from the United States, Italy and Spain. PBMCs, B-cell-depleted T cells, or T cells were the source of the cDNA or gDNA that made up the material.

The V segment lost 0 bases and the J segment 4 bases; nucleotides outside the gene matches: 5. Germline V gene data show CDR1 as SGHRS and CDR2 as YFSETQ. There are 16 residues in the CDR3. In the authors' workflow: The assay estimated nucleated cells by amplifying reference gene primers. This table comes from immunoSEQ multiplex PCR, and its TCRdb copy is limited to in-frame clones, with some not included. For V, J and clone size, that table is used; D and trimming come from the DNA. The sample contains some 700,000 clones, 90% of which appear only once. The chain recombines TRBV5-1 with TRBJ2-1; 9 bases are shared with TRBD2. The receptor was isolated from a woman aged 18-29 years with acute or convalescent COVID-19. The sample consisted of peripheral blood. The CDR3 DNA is TGCGCCAGCAGCTTGGGTTTGAGCGGGGGGTACAATGAGCAGTTCTTC. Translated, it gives CASSLGLSGGYNEQFF. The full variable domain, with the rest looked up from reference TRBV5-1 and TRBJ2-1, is KAGVTQTPRYLIKTRGQQVTLSCSPISGHRSVSWYQQTPGQGLQFLFEYFSETQRNKGNFPGRFSGRQFSNSRSEMNVSTLELGDSALYLCASSLGLSGGYNEQFFGPGTRLTVL.